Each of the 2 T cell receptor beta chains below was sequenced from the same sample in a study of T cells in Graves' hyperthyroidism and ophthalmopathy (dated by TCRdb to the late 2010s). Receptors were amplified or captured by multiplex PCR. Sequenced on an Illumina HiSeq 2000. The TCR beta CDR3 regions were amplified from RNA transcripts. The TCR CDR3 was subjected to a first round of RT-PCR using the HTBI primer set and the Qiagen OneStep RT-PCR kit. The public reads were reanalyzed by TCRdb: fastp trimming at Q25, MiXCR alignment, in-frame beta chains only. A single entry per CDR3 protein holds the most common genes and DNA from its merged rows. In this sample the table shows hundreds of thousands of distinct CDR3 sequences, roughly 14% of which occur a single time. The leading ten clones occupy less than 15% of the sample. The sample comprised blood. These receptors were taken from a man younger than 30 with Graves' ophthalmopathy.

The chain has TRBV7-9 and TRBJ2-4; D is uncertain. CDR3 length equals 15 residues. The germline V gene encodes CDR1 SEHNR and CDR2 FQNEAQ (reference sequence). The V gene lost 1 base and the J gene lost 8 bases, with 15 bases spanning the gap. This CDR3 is CASSLVWDEKDIQYF. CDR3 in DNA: TGTGCCAGCAGCTTAGTTTGGGATGAGAAGGACATTCAGTACTTC.

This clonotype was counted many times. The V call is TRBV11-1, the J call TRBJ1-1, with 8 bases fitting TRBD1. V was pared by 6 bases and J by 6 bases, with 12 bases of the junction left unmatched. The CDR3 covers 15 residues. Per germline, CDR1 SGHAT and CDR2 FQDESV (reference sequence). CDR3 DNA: TGTGCCAGCAGTCCTACCCCCTCGGGACAGGCTGAAGCTTTCTTT. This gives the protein CASSPTPSGQAEAFF.